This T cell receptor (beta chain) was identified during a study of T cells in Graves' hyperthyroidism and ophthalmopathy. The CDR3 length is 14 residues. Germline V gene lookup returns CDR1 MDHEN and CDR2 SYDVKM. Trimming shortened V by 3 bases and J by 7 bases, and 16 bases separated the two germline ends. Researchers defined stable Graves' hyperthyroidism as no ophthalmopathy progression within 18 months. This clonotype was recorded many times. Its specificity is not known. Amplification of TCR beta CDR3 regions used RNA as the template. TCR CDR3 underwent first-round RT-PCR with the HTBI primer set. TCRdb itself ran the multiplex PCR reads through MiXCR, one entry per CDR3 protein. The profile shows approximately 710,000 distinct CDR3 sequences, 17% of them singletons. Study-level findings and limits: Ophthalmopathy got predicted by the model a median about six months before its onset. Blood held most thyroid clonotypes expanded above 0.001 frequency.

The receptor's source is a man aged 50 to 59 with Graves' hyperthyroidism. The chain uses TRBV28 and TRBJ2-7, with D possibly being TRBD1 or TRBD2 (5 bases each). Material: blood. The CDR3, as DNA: TGTGCCAGCAGTTTGACCGGGGCAGTCGAAGAGCAGTACTTC. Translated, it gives CASSLTGAVEEQYF.